This T cell receptor beta chain came from a study of shared clonotypes between healthy human individuals. In the case of this clone: The identical CDR3 is also encoded by other nucleotide sequences in the sample.

V lost 2 bases and J 5 bases, leaving 8 bases between the germline ends. Germline CDR1 reads SGDLS; CDR2 reads YYNGEE. The CDR3 is made up of 13 amino acids. This table comes from immunoSEQ multiplex PCR, and its TCRdb copy is limited to in-frame clones, with some not included. The data hold fewer than 3 million clones, with 85% to 95% observed a single time. V usage is TRBV9 and J usage is TRBJ2-1; D might be TRBD1 or TRBD2, each matching 5 bases. This receptor was obtained from a man between 18 and 29 years old in good health. Some clones in this sample may be carry-over from other donors' samples. The sample taken for sequencing was naive CD4+ T cells from PBMCs. The sample's subset: CD45RA+ positively selected. The CDR3 is CASSVGTHNEQFF. In nucleotides, the CDR3 is TGTGCCAGCAGCGTGGGGACGCACAATGAGCAGTTCTTC.